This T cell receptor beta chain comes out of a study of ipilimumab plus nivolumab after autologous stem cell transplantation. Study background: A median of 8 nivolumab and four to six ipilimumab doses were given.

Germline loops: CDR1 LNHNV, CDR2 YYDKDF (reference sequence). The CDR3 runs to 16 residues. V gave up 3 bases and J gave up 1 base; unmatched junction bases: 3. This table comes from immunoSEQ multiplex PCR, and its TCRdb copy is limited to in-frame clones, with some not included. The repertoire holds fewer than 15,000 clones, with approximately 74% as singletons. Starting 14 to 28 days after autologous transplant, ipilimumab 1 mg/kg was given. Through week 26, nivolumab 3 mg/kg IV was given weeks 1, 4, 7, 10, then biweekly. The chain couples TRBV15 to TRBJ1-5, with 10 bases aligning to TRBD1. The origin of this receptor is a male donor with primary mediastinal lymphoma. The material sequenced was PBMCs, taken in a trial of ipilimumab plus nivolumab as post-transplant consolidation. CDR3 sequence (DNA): TGTGCCACCAGCAGGGGGACAGGGGAGAGCAATCAGCCCCAGCATTTT. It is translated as CATSRGTGESNQPQHF.